This TCR beta chain was retrieved from a study of cytomegalovirus exposure and HLA in healthy donors. Study in general: A subsequent analysis stated that the roughly 130 validation repertoires were run on the same platform as the approximately 700 first-cohort repertoires.

This CDR3 contains 16 residues. With V trimmed by 3 bases and J by 2 bases, 6 bases remained unmatched. Germline-derived CDR1 and CDR2 are LNHNV and YYDKDF (reference sequence). The study drew the donors from its approximately 110-subject validation cohort, separate from the roughly 700-subject first cohort. In regard to this clone: The antigen is unknown.

The assay was immunoSEQ multiplex PCR, and TCRdb's table has in-frame clones only and misses some. The repertoire consists of about 75,000 clones, with roughly 80% occurring once and the leading ten covering about 3%. Study-wide results and caveats: According to a subsequent analysis, TCR clusters from the first cohort were inclined to appear together in the roughly 120 validation repertoires. Whilst most TCR sequences proved rare, a subset of public TCRs occurred across many donors.

The genes are TRBV15 and TRBJ2-1; TRBD2 agrees at 8 bases. The sequencing input was PBMCs. The clonotype was recovered from a man younger than 40 in good health and CMV-seronegative. CDR3 sequence: CATSSHGGAAYNEQFF. The CDR3 DNA reads TGTGCCACCAGCAGTCACGGGGGGGCCGCCTACAATGAGCAGTTCTTC.